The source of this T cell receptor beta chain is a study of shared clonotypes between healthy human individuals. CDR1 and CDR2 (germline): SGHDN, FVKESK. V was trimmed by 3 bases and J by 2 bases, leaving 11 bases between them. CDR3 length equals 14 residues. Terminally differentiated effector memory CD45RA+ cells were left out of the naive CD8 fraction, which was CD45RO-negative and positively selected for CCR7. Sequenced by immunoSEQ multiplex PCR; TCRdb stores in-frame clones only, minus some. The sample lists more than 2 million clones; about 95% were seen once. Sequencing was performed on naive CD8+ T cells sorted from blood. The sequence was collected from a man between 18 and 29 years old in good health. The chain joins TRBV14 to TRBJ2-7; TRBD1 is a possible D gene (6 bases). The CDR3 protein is CASSQGQGTYEQYF. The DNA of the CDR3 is TGTGCCAGCAGCCAGGGGCAGGGGACCTACGAGCAGTACTTC. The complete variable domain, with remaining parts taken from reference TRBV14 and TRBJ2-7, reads EAGVTQFPSHSVIEKGQTVTLRCDPISGHDNLYWYRRVMGKEIKFLLHFVKESKQDESGMPNNRFLAERTGGTYSTLKVQPAELEDSGVYFCASSQGQGTYEQYFGPGTRLTVT.